This TCR beta chain was obtained from a study of regulatory T cells in long-lasting Graves disease (dated by TCRdb to 2020 to 2023). Regarding the study in general: Antithyroid drugs had been taken for less than 3 months by newly diagnosed Graves' disease patients. A total of about 35 samples underwent TCR sequencing, from 13 patients with persistent Graves' disease and roughly 20 patients with newly diagnosed Graves' disease. This study used TCR sequencing and RNA sequencing of peripheral blood to compare persistent Graves' disease patients against newly diagnosed Graves' disease patients. The study took place in China and was registered as a clinical trial. The full study reports these points: More public clonotypes were shared among persistent patients (2,741) than among newly diagnosed patients (more than 950). As a limitation, the authors acknowledged that the small sample size may reduce accuracy. The study examined only peripheral blood because the primary lesion, thyroid tissue, could not be accessed. Compared with newly diagnosed patients, persistent Graves' disease patients had lower TCR Shannon entropy and fewer highly expanded clones, which suggests clonal expansion. Sequencing and analysis were restricted to the TCR beta chain.

This clonotype has a count of ten or more. Its antigen is currently not known. Base qualities are not recorded, but no much larger clone differs from it by a single base. The protocol used for the library was multiplex PCR. Sequencing was performed on an Illumina HiSeq 4000. CDR3 regions were amplified by Arm-PCR with iRepertoire HTBI primers to construct TCR beta libraries. Before sequencing, the PCR products went through gel purification. The original pipeline was this. Gene usage analysis of CDR3 amino acid clonotypes relied on the 60 or so TRBV and 13 to 15 TRBJ segments identified across samples. COPE and FqMerger were used to merge filtered high-quality paired reads into contigs. BLAST was used to align contigs to IMGT TRBV, TRBD and TRBJ reference genes, and CDR3 was defined according to IMGT. Clonotypes above 0.1% frequency were classified as highly expanded clones. Shannon entropy was used to measure repertoire diversity, and the Gini coefficient was used to measure V-J evenness. A clonotype found in more than one individual was treated as public. The raw public data were reprocessed by TCRdb itself: fastp quality trimming at Q25, MiXCR clonotype calling, in-frame beta chains only. Rows matching on CDR3 protein sequence are summarized as one entry with the most common DNA and genes. The V and J calls shown here were made by TCRdb, not taken from the authors' results. The sample includes some 400,000 distinct CDR3 sequences, with about 15% observed a single time. The ten biggest clones cover 16% of the sample.

In light of the paper, this sample's time point label describes: newly diagnosed GD, antithyroid drugs for less than 3 months. For both TCR sequencing and RNA sequencing, RNA was extracted from PBMCs in TRIzol. The diagnosis of Graves' disease was made according to American Thyroid Association guidelines. Patients for the study were recruited at an endocrinology department in Xi'an, China. Each patient gave approximately 9 milliliters of peripheral blood, collected in an EDTA anticoagulant tube. Ficoll Paque Plus density gradient separation was used to isolate PBMCs, and no additional T cell sorting was done. An Agilent 2100 Bioanalyzer and agarose gel were used to check RNA quality, and a NanoDrop 2000 was used to measure RNA concentration. A further study also used this sample, focusing on T cells in Graves' hyperthyroidism and ophthalmopathy. Looking at the second paper: Graves' hyperthyroidism was defined as stable when no progression to ophthalmopathy occurred over 18 months of follow-up. Hyperthyroidism patients were aged 18 to 65 years and newly diagnosed, with disease duration of less than 2 months. The study excluded patients with uncontrolled infections, other autoimmune diseases, pregnancy or lactation. Diagnoses relied on clinical symptoms, serum thyroxine and TRAb, thyroid ultrasound and orbital computed tomography. The first round of RT-PCR for the TCR CDR3 was performed with the HTBI primer set and the Qiagen OneStep RT-PCR kit. Most expanded thyroid clonotypes (frequency above 0.001) were also detected in blood, a finding suggesting that blood repertoires may reflect thyroid immune responses. Ophthalmopathy was separated from stable hyperthyroidism by a 13 V-J signature model, with approximately 86% sensitivity and about 81% specificity obtained in cross-validation and 80%/75% obtained in testing. During validation, the model predicted progression to ophthalmopathy a median of approximately 6.5 months ahead of onset, with 60% to 71% sensitivity and 72% to 80% specificity. A discovery cohort of about 96 patients, fewer than 50 with Graves' ophthalmopathy and over 55 with stable Graves' hyperthyroidism, was used to find distinguishing TCR V-J signatures. Whether ophthalmopathy could be predicted prospectively was tested in an independent validation cohort made up of under 20 hyperthyroidism patients plus 17 patients who later progressed to ophthalmopathy. The 95 to 100 discovery patients were randomly divided into training and test sets at a 7:3 ratio. In addition, the study compared T-cell repertoires in thyroid tissue and in blood from roughly six Graves' hyperthyroidism patients. Following sampling, methimazole starting at 30 mg daily was given to hyperthyroidism patients, and high-dose intravenous methylprednisolone was given to ophthalmopathy patients. A second multiplex PCR round built the libraries, followed by size selection and purification. Paired-end sequencing of the libraries was performed with 100 bp reads on an Illumina HiSeq2000. SOAPnuke was used to process the raw data, with reads discarded if the reads contained adapters or uncalled bases, had a mean Phred below 15, or lacked an exact constant-primer or identifier match. COPE v1.2.5 was used to merge high-quality paired reads, and clonotypes were defined as unique nucleotide sequences. Clonotypes were aligned to IMGT TRBV, TRBD and TRBJ reference segments using MiTCR v1.1. Only V-J combinations with frequency above 0.0001, covering about 99% of repertoires, were analysed. A TCS score was defined as the ratio between F50 (clonal expansion) and ExV (chaos), using BLOSUM62-based TCRdist between CDR3 peptides within each V-J. Welch's t-statistics and random forest reduced 450 to 600 V-J features to roughly 13, which were used in a naive Bayes classifier (R e1071). Sample size was not statistically predetermined, and blinding of investigators to group allocation was not performed. The paper reports TCR Vbeta CDR3 sequencing of over 130 peripheral blood samples: some 41 ophthalmopathy, under 85 hyperthyroidism and around 17 progressor patients.

The receptor was derived from a woman younger than 45 with Graves disease. Donor details come from another sample of the same person, matched by shared clones. Source: peripheral blood mononuclear cells (PBMCs), taken at new diagnosis, from a patient treated with antithyroid drugs.

CDR3 sequence: CASSSGQGAHNEQFF. The DNA sequence is as follows: TGCGCCAGCAGCTCCGGACAGGGGGCACACAATGAGCAGTTCTTC. The V and J genes are TRBV5-1 and TRBJ2-1; TRBD1 lines up with 11 middle nucleotides. Trimming accounts for 3 bases at V and 5 bases at J, while the number of junction bases matched to no gene is 4. Reading from cysteine to phenylalanine, the CDR3 counts 15 amino acids. The entry retains the CDR3 DNA only, 45 bases that are in frame from base 1. Via the germline V gene, CDR1 is SGHRS and CDR2 YFSETQ.